The sequence of this T cell receptor beta chain was determined in a study of response to subunit inactivated influenza vaccine (dated by TCRdb to about 2018). For the study in its entirety: Deep quantitative T cell receptor repertoire profiling was used in the study to track responses to a trivalent subunit inactivated influenza vaccine.

Taken with the paper, the label for time point translates to: approximately 47 days after influenza vaccine administration. General study outcomes and caveats: According to the authors, only a limited number of new T cells may be recruited by each seasonal influenza vaccination.

From a lookup of the germline V gene, CDR1 and CDR2 are SGDLS and YYNGEE. The junction carries 4 bases between V and J, which are trimmed by 0 bases and 1 base respectively. Taken from cysteine to phenylalanine, the CDR3 has 14 residues. Just the 42-base CDR3 DNA is kept, in frame starting at base 1. Library preparation used RT-PCR. Data came from an Illumina HiSeq 2500. The raw public reads went through TCRdb reprocessing: fastp at Q25, MiXCR clone calling, in-frame beta chains kept. CDR3 protein sequences are deduplicated, and each keeps its most common genes and DNA. The sample has 450,000 to 500,000 distinct CDR3 sequences on record, 10% to 11% of them singletons. In total, the top ten clones hold 9.5% to 15% of the sample. A remark on this clonotype: It lacks a known antigen. Base-call qualities are not available, and no considerably larger clone is one nucleotide away.

The sequence came from a man between 50 and 59 years old who received an inactivated influenza vaccine. Donor details come from another sample of the same person, matched by shared clones. The sequencing used PBMCs from blood, collected about 6 weeks after vaccination. The chain uses TRBV9 and TRBJ2-2, with the D gene call left open. The nucleotide sequence is given as TGTGCCAGCAGCGTAGGTGTGAACACCGGGGAGCTGTTTTTT. It translates to CASSVGVNTGELFF.